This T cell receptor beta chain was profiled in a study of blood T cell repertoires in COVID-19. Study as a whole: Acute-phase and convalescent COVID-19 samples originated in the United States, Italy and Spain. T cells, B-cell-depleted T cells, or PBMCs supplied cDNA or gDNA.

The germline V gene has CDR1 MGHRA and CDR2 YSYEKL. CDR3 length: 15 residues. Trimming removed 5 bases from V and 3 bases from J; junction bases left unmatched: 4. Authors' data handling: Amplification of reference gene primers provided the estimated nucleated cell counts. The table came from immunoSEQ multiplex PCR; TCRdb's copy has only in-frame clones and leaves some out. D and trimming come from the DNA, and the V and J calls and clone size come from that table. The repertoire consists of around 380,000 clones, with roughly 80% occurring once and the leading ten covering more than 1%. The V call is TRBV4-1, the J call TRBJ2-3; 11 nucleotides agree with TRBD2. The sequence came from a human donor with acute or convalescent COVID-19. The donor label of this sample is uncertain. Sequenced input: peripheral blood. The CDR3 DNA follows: TGCGCCAGCAGCAAGGCTAGCGGGGGGACAGATACGCAGTATTTT. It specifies CASSKASGGTDTQYF.